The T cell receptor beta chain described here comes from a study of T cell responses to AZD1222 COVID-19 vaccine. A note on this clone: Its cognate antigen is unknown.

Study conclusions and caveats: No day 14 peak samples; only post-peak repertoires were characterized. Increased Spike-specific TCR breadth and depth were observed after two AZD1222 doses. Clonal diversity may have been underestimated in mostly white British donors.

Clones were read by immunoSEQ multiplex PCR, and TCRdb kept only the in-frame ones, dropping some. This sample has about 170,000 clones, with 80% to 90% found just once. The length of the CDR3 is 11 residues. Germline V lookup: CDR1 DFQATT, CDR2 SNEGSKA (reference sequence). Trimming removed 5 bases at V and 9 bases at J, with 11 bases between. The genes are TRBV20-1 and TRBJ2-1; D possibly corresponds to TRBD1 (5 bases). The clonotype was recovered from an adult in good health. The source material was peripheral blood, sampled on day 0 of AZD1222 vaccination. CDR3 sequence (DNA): TGCAGTGCTTTGGGGCAGCGTGAGCAGTTCTTC. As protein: CSALGQREQFF.